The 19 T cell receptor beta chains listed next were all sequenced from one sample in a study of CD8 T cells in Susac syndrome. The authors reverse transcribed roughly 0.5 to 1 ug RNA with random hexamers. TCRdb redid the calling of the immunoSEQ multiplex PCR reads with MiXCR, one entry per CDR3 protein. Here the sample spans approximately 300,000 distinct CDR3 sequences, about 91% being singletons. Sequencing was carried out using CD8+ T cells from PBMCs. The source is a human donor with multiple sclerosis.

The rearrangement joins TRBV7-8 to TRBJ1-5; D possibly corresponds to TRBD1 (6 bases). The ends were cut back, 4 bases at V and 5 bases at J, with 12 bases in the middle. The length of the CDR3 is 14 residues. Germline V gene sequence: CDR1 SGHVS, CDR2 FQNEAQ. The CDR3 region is CASSSWDKYQPQHF. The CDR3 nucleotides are TGTGCCAGCAGCTCCTGGGACAAATATCAGCCCCAGCATTTT.

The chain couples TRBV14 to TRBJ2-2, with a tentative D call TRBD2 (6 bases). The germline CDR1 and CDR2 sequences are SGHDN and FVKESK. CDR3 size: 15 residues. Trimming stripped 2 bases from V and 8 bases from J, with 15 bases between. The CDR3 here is CASSQLLGLGGELFF. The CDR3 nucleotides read TGTGCCAGCAGCCAACTACTGGGACTGGGAGGGGAGCTGTTTTTT.

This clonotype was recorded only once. The CDR3 sequence is CASSLGIPEAFF. As DNA, the CDR3 is TGTGCCAGCAGTCTTGGAATCCCTGAAGCTTTCTTT. This sequence joins TRBV2 and TRBJ1-1; no clear D. Germline loops: CDR1 SNHLY, CDR2 FYNNEI. This CDR3 has 12 residues. V was pared by 5 bases and J by 6 bases, with 10 bases between.

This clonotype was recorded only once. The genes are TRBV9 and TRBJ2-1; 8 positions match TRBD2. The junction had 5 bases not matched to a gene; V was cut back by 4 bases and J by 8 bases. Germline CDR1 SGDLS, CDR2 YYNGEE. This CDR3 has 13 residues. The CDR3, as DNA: TGTGCCAGCAGCTTTAGCGGGGCCGATGAGCAGTTCTTC. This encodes CASSFSGADEQFF. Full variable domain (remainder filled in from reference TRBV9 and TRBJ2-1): DSGVTQTPKHLITATGQRVTLRCSPRSGDLSVYWYQQSLDQGLQFLIQYYNGEERAKGNILERFSAQQFPDLHSELNLSSLELGDSALYFCASSFSGADEQFFGPGTRLTVL.

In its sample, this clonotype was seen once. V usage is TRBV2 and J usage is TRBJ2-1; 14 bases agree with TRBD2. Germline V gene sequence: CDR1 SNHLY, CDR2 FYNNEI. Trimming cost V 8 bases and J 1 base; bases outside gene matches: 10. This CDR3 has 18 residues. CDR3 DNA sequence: TGTGCCAGCCCAGCACCGGGACTAGCGGGGGAATCCTACAATGAGCAGTTCTTC. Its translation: CASPAPGLAGESYNEQFF.

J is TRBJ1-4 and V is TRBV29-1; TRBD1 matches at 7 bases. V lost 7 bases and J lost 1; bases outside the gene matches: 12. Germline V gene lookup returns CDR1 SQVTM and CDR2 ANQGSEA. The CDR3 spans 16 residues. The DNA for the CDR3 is TGCAGCGCTAAGGACCCTTCAGGGGGAACTAATGAAAAACTGTTTTTT. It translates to CSAKDPSGGTNEKLFF.

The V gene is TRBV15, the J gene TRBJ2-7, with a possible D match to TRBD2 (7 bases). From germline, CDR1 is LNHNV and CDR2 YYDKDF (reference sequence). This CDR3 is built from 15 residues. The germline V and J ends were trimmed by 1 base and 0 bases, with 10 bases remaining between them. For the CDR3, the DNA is TGTGCCACCAGCAGAGGGCGGGGGCTCTCCTACGAGCAGTACTTC. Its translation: CATSRGRGLSYEQYF.

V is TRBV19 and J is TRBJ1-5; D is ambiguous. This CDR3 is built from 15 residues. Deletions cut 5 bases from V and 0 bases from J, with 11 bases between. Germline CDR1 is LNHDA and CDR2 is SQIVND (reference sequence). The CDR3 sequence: CASSLSEYSNQPQHF. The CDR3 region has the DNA TGTGCCAGTAGTTTATCGGAATATAGCAATCAGCCCCAGCATTTT.

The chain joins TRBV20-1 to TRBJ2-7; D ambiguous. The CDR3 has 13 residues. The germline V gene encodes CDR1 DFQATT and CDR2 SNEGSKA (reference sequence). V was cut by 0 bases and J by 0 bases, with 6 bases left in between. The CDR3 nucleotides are TGCAGTGCTAGAGAACCGAGCTCCTACGAGCAGTACTTC. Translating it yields CSAREPSSYEQYF.

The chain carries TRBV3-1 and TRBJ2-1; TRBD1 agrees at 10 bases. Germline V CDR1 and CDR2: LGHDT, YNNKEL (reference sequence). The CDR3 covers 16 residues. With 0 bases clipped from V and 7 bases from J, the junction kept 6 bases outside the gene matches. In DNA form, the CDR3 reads TGTGCCAGCAGCCAAGACCGGGACAGGGGTCTAAATGAGCAGTTCTTC. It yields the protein CASSQDRDRGLNEQFF.

The DNA for the CDR3 is TGTGCCAGCAGCCAAGGAGGGCAGTACTTC. Translation gives CASSQGGQYF. The rearrangement links TRBV3-1 to TRBJ2-7; D is ambiguous. CDR3 size: 10 residues. Germline values: CDR1 LGHDT, CDR2 YNNKEL (reference sequence). Trimming shortened V by 1 base and J by 9 bases, and 4 bases separated the two germline ends.

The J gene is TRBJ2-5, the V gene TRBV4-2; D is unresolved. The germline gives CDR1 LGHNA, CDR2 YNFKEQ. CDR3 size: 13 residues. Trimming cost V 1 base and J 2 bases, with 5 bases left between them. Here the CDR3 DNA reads TGTGCCAGCAGCCAAGGATTTCAAGAGACCCAGTACTTC. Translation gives CASSQGFQETQYF.

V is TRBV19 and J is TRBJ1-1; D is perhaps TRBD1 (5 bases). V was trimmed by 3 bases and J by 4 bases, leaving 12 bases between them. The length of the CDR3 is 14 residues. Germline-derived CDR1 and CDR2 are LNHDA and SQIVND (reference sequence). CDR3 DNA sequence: TGTGCCAGTAGTATGATCGCGGGGGGCACTGAAGCTTTCTTT. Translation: CASSMIAGGTEAFF.

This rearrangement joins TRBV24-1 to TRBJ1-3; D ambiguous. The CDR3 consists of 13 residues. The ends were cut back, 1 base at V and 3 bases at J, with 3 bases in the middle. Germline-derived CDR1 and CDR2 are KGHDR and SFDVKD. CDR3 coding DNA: TGTGCCACCAGTGATTTAGGTGGAAACACCATATATTTT. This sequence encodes CATSDLGGNTIYF.

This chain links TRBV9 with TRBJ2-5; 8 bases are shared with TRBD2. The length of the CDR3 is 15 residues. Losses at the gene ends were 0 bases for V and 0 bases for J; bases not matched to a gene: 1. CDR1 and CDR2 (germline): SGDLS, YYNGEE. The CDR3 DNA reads TGTGCCAGCAGCGTAGCGGGGGGGTACCAAGAGACCCAGTACTTC. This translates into CASSVAGGYQETQYF. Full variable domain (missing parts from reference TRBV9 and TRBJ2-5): DSGVTQTPKHLITATGQRVTLRCSPRSGDLSVYWYQQSLDQGLQFLIQYYNGEERAKGNILERFSAQQFPDLHSELNLSSLELGDSALYFCASSVAGGYQETQYFGPGTRLLVL.

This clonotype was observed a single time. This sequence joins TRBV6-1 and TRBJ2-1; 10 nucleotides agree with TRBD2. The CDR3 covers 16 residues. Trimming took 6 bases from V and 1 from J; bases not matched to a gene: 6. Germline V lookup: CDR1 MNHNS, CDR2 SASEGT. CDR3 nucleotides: TGTGCCAGCAGACCGACTAGCGGGCCTTCCTACAATGAGCAGTTCTTC. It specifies CASRPTSGPSYNEQFF.

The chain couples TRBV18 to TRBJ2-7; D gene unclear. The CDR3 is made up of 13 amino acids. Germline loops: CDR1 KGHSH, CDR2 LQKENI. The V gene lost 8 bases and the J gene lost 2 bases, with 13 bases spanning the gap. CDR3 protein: CASASPETYEQYF. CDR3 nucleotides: TGTGCCAGCGCCTCGCCAGAAACCTACGAGCAGTACTTC.

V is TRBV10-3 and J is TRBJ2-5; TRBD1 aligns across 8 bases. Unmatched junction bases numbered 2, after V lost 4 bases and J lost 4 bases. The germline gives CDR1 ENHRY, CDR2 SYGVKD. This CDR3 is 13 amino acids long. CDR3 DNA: TGTGCCATCAGTGCGGGGACAGGAGAGACCCAGTACTTC. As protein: CAISAGTGETQYF.

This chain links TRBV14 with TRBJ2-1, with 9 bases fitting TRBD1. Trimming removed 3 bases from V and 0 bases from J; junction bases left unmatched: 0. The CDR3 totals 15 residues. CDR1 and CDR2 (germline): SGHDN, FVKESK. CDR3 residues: CASSQGQGSYNEQFF. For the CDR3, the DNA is TGTGCCAGCAGCCAGGGACAGGGCTCCTACAATGAGCAGTTCTTC.